One and the same sample provided the 19 T cell receptor beta chains below, sequenced in a study of blood T cell repertoires in COVID-19. The table came from immunoSEQ multiplex PCR; TCRdb's copy has only in-frame clones and leaves some out. The sample gives some 300,000 clones, more than 70% of which show up once; around 2% is in the top ten. Sequencing used PBMCs or T cells enriched from blood (not recorded which). These receptors were collected from a woman aged 55-70 years in a cohort exposed to, infected with or recovered from COVID-19 (not recorded which).

This chain joins TRBV20-1 and TRBJ2-1; D might be TRBD2 (5 bases). Germline V lookup: CDR1 DFQATT, CDR2 SNEGSKA (reference sequence). The CDR3 has 15 residues. V was pared by 3 bases and J by 1 base, with 13 bases between. CDR3 nucleotide sequence: TGCAGTGCTAGTCCTCCGCGGGTATCCTACAATGAGCAGTTCTTC. As protein: CSASPPRVSYNEQFF.

This clone showed up just a few times. This specimen includes other DNA sequences encoding the same CDR3. The CDR3 loop is CASSSTGGYGYTF. CDR3 nucleotide sequence: TGTGCCAGCAGTTCAACAGGGGGCTATGGCTACACCTTC. The chain has TRBV3-1 (or the pseudogene TRBV3-2) and TRBJ1-2; 8 bases are shared with TRBD1. The germline V gene encodes CDR1 LGHDT and CDR2 YNNKEL (reference sequence). The CDR3 consists of 13 residues. V lost 6 bases to trimming and J lost 4 bases; unmatched junction nucleotides: 4.

Points on this clone: Other DNA variants within this sample encode the same CDR3. V usage is TRBV28 and J usage is TRBJ2-7; 8 nucleotides align to TRBD1. Germline loops: CDR1 MDHEN, CDR2 SYDVKM. V was pared by 6 bases and J by 6 bases, with 4 bases of the junction left unmatched. The CDR3 sequence is 12 residues long. CDR3 protein: CASSRTGSEQYF. The CDR3 DNA reads TGTGCCAGCAGCCGGACAGGGTCCGAGCAGTACTTC. Full variable domain (remainder filled in from reference TRBV28 and TRBJ2-7): DVKVTQSSRYLVKRTGEKVFLECVQDMDHENMFWYRQDPGLGLRLIYFSYDVKMKEKGDIPEGYSVSREKKERFSLILESASTNQTSMYLCASSRTGSEQYFGPGTRLTVT.

This clone was detected once. The V and J genes are TRBV27 and TRBJ1-2; 8 bases are a match to TRBD1. The CDR3 is 13 amino acids. CDR1 and CDR2 from the germline V gene are MNHEY and SMNVEV (reference sequence). The ends lost 4 bases at V and 7 bases at J; junction bases unmatched: 5. As DNA, the CDR3 is TGTGCCAGCAGTTCGGACAGGGTGGGTGGCTACACCTTC. Translating it yields CASSSDRVGGYTF.

The chain employs TRBV28 and TRBJ2-1; tentatively, D is TRBD1 (7 bases). V gave up 3 bases and J gave up 5 bases, with 14 bases separating them. Germline lookup yields CDR1 MDHEN and CDR2 SYDVKM. The CDR3 consists of 15 residues. The CDR3 DNA is TGTGCCAGCAGTTTTGGAGGGGGCAACAACAATGAGCAGTTCTTC. Residues: CASSFGGGNNNEQFF.

This clone was recorded once. This sequence joins TRBV2 and TRBJ1-2; TRBD1 aligns across 7 bases. Germline CDR1 reads SNHLY; CDR2 reads FYNNEI. V was clipped by 2 bases and J by 1 base; unmatched bases: 1. The CDR3 spans 14 residues. CDR3 region: CASSETGVNYGYTF. CDR3 nucleotide sequence: TGTGCCAGCAGTGAAACAGGGGTTAACTATGGCTACACCTTC.

This rearrangement joins TRBV5-1 to TRBJ2-5; D is perhaps TRBD1 (5 bases). V was shortened by 3 bases and J by 0 bases, with 12 bases between the two germline ends. Germline V gene sequence: CDR1 SGHRS, CDR2 YFSETQ. CDR3 size: 15 residues. In DNA form, the CDR3 reads TGCGCCAGCAGCTCGCCTACAGGCTACCAAGAGACCCAGTACTTC. It codes for CASSSPTGYQETQYF.

The sample holds one count of this clone. This sequence joins TRBV4-2 and TRBJ2-7; TRBD2 is a possible D gene (7 bases). Germline CDR1 is LGHNA and CDR2 is YNFKEQ. Trimming took off 3 bases at V and 6 bases at J, with 12 bases between the two ends. This CDR3 comprises 13 residues. The CDR3 sequence: CASSQGGGGEQYF. CDR3 DNA: TGTGCCAGCAGCCAGGGAGGGGGGGGCGAGCAGTACTTC.

This clone was seen a few times. This sequence joins TRBV9 and TRBJ1-2; TRBD1 aligns across 8 bases. Germline assignment: CDR1 SGDLS and CDR2 YYNGEE. The ends lost 4 bases at V and 4 bases at J; junction bases unmatched: 6. There are 14 residues in the CDR3. The CDR3 region has the DNA TGTGCCAGCAGCCCGGGACAGGCGAGCTATGGCTACACCTTC. Translation: CASSPGQASYGYTF. Complete variable domain (other parts from reference TRBV9 and TRBJ1-2): DSGVTQTPKHLITATGQRVTLRCSPRSGDLSVYWYQQSLDQGLQFLIQYYNGEERAKGNILERFSAQQFPDLHSELNLSSLELGDSALYFCASSPGQASYGYTFGSGTRLTVV.

The V gene is TRBV18, the J gene TRBJ2-1, with unresolved D. This CDR3 comprises 16 residues. Germline lookup yields CDR1 KGHSH and CDR2 LQKENI. The V gene lost 2 bases and the J gene lost 7 bases, with 18 bases spanning the gap. The CDR3 DNA reads TGTGCCAGCTCACCAGAAACCGCCCTCAGCGAGAATGAGCAGTTCTTC. It codes for CASSPETALSENEQFF.

This sequence joins TRBV6-5 and TRBJ1-2, with a possible D match to TRBD1 (5 bases). The germline gives CDR1 MNHEY, CDR2 SVGAGI. V was shortened by 5 bases and J by 2 bases, with 9 bases between the two germline ends. The CDR3 is 13 amino acids. The CDR3 here is CASSTRTNYGYTF. The DNA of the CDR3 is TGTGCCAGCAGTACTCGGACAAACTATGGCTACACCTTC.

The chain has TRBV27 and TRBJ1-2, with a possible D match to TRBD1 (6 bases). Trimming removed 4 bases at V and 8 bases at J, with 20 bases between. The CDR3 has 15 residues. The germline CDR1 and CDR2 sequences are MNHEY and SMNVEV (reference sequence). The CDR3 coding sequence is TGTGCCAGCAGTTCCCCTGGGGCAGGGGTGGGGGGCTACACCTTC. Amino acids: CASSSPGAGVGGYTF.

V is TRBV6-5 and J is TRBJ1-4; D unclear. V lost 2 bases, J lost 5 bases, and 6 bases lay in between. CDR3 size: 13 residues. CDR1 and CDR2 from the germline V gene are MNHEY and SVGAGI. The CDR3 loop reads CASSYVQNEKLFF. The CDR3 DNA follows: TGTGCCAGCAGTTACGTCCAGAATGAAAAACTGTTTTTT.

V and J are TRBV12-3 or TRBV12-4 and TRBJ1-1; no reliable D call. The CDR3 runs to 13 residues. The ends were cut back, 7 bases at V and 4 bases at J, with 13 bases in the middle. The CDR3 protein is CASTERETTEAFF. The CDR3 nucleotides are TGTGCCAGCACCGAAAGGGAGACCACTGAAGCTTTCTTT.

This clone was counted a single time. The rearrangement links TRBV7-2 to TRBJ2-7; D remains ambiguous. V was clipped by 2 bases and J by 2 bases, with 7 bases between them. Germline V gives CDR1 SGHTA, CDR2 FQGNSA. The CDR3 is made up of 13 amino acids. The CDR3 DNA reads TGTGCCAGCAGCTTATACGGTCCCTACGAGCAGTACTTC. It encodes CASSLYGPYEQYF.

To note about this clone: The junction and the germline gene differ at one end; a read error may be behind it. This chain links TRBV7-2 with TRBJ2-3; D ambiguous. The CDR3 runs to 15 residues. CDR1 and CDR2 (germline): SGHTA, FQGNSA. The DNA for the CDR3 is TGTGCCAGCAGTTTAGCCCCGGTCACGTCAGATACGCAGTATTTT. Protein sequence: CASSLAPVTSDTQYF.

The chain is built from TRBV9 and TRBJ2-2, with TRBD2 identical over 8 bases. Germline loops: CDR1 SGDLS, CDR2 YYNGEE. V was pared by 0 bases and J by 9 bases, with 7 bases of the junction left unmatched. CDR3 length equals 15 residues. The CDR3 DNA is TGTGCCAGCAGCGTAGACCCCGGGAGGGATTGGGAGCTGTTTTTT. Translating it yields CASSVDPGRDWELFF.

The chain has TRBV6-5 and TRBJ2-4; D may be TRBD1 (5 bases). Germline CDR1 is MNHEY and CDR2 is SVGAGI. Deletions cut 0 bases from V and 0 bases from J, with 6 bases between. The CDR3 contains 15 residues. CDR3 protein: CASSYSGPAKNIQYF. CDR3 in DNA: TGTGCCAGCAGTTACTCGGGGCCAGCCAAAAACATTCAGTACTTC.

As for this clone: This clone may be a read error of a much larger clone one base away. The J gene is TRBJ2-3, the V gene TRBV7-2, with a possible D match to TRBD2 (5 bases). The ends were cut back, 4 bases at V and 6 bases at J, with 8 bases in the middle. The CDR3 contains 12 residues. Germline V gene data show CDR1 as SGHTA and CDR2 as FQGNSA. The CDR3 nucleotides are TGTGCCAGCAGCTCAACGGGGGATACGCAGTATTTT. Translating gives CASSSTGDTQYF.